This T cell receptor (beta chain) was captured by sequencing in a study of cytomegalovirus exposure and HLA in healthy donors. Amplification used 60 Vbeta primers and 13 Jbeta primers. Sequenced by immunoSEQ multiplex PCR; TCRdb stores in-frame clones only, minus some. The sample lists about 120,000 clones, around 74% seen once, with about 30% in the top ten. Study-wide results and limits: Rare TCR sequences dominated, though some public TCRs recurred in many donors. The records held CMV serostatus as the only immune exposure information.

This CDR3 spans 16 amino acids. The junction had 15 bases not matched to a gene; V was cut back by 5 bases and J by 6 bases. Germline loops: CDR1 SGHVS, CDR2 FQNEAQ. A note on this clone: Its antigen is not known.

The V and J genes are TRBV7-8 and TRBJ1-1, with 7 bases aligning to TRBD1. This TCR derives from a man in his 60s in good health and CMV-seropositive. The sample was PBMCs. The CDR3 loop reads CASSLPPGGLGAEAFF. DNA for the CDR3: TGTGCCAGCAGCCTCCCCCCAGGGGGGCTTGGGGCTGAAGCTTTCTTT.